This record looks at one T cell receptor (beta chain) sequence and its context. The source of the sample is a study of OX40 agonist ivuxolimab in advanced cancers. Clones were read by immunoSEQ multiplex PCR, and TCRdb kept only the in-frame ones, dropping some. This sample has about 74,000 clones, with roughly 84% found just once. Sequenced here: CD4+ or CD8+ T cells sorted from blood, sampled in a trial of the OX40 agonist ivuxolimab. The sequence was obtained from an adult with an advanced solid tumor such as melanoma, head and neck, liver or kidney cancer.

The CDR3 is CASVASGAAYEQYF. CDR3 DNA: TGTGCCAGTGTAGCGTCGGGGGCCGCCTACGAGCAGTACTTC. V and J are TRBV28 and TRBJ2-7, with D perhaps assigned TRBD1 or TRBD2 (6 bases each). There are 14 residues in the CDR3. V shed 9 bases and J shed 2 bases, with 17 bases lying between them. The germline V gene encodes CDR1 MDHEN and CDR2 SYDVKM.